Listed below are T cell receptor beta chains from one sample, sequenced in a study of blood T cell repertoires in COVID-19. Sequencing used immunoSEQ multiplex PCR; TCRdb keeps in-frame clones, though not all of them. Found here are about 98,000 clones, more than 75% of them singletons; the top ten hold 3.5% to 5%. Sequenced material: peripheral blood. These receptors came from a human donor in a cohort sampled during active COVID-19. Each CDR3 is given with its conserved first and last residue. The order of the fields is V gene, D gene, CDR3 length, J gene, clone size, CDR3 DNA, CDR3 protein. The D gene is left open where the match is weak. Not every row has a clone size; where given, it reads once, few, many or a size class.

TRBV24-1	NA	14	TRBJ2-2	NA	TGTGCCACCAGTGACCCCGGCGGCAGCGGGGAGCTGTTTTTT	CATSDPGGSGELFF
TRBV30	NA	13	TRBJ1-5	once	TGTGCCTGGACAAACAGGGTCAATCAGCCCCAGCATTTT	CAWTNRVNQPQHF
TRBV5-1	NA	15	TRBJ1-2	NA	TGCGCCAGCAGCTTGGACGGCAGGGCGGGGTATGGCTACACCTTC	CASSLDGRAGYGYTF
TRBV9	NA	16	TRBJ1-3	NA	TGTGCCAGCAGCGAGCACAGGGCCATTCTTGGAAACACCATATATTTT	CASSEHRAILGNTIYF
TRBV13	TRBD2	14	TRBJ2-5	NA	TGTGCCAGCAGCTTGGGGACTATCCAAGAGACCCAGTACTTC	CASSLGTIQETQYF
TRBV10-3	NA	14	TRBJ2-7	NA	TGTGCCATCAGTTCGGGCGGAGGCGTACCGGTGCAGTACTTC	CAISSGGGVPVQYF
TRBV18	NA	13	TRBJ1-1	NA	TGTGCCAGCTCACCGGGGGGGAACACTGAAGCTTTCTTT	CASSPGGNTEAFF
TRBV5-6	NA	14	TRBJ2-5	NA	TGTGCCAGCAGCCCTGGAGGGGCCCCAGAGACCCAGTACTTC	CASSPGGAPETQYF
TRBV4-2	TRBD1	15	TRBJ2-1	once	TGTGCCAGCAGCGAGGGACAGGGTCCCTACAATGAGCAGTTCTTC	CASSEGQGPYNEQFF
TRBV7-2	TRBD1	12	TRBJ1-1	NA	TGTGCCGGCAGCTTACGGACAGGGCCAGCTTTCTTT	CAGSLRTGPAFF
TRBV7-9	TRBD1	15	TRBJ1-2	once	TGTGCCAGCGGGACAGGGACCCTTAGTAACTATGGCTACACCTTC	CASGTGTLSNYGYTF
TRBV5-1	TRBD2	15	TRBJ2-1	NA	TGCGCCAGCAGCGGGACTAGCGGGGGGGCTCTTGAGCAGTTCTTC	CASSGTSGGALEQFF
TRBV7-2	TRBD1	16	TRBJ2-2	NA	TGTGCCAGCAGTCTTCTCGGGACAGGGGGGACCGGGGAGCTGTTTTTT	CASSLLGTGGTGELFF
TRBV25-1	TRBD2	17	TRBJ2-1	NA	TGTGCCAGCAGTGACCCGACTAGCGGGGGGGCCAGCAATGAGCAGTTCTTC	CASSDPTSGGASNEQFF
TRBV11-3	NA	14	TRBJ1-1	NA	TGTGCCAGCAGTATAAGGGGGGGGAGCACTGAAGCTTTCTTT	CASSIRGGSTEAFF
TRBV6-1	NA	16	TRBJ1-2	NA	TGTGCCAGCAGTGGGATAAGTCAGGGCCTTAACTATGGCTACACCTTC	CASSGISQGLNYGYTF
TRBV5-6	NA	16	TRBJ2-7	NA	TGTGCCAGCAGAACTTACCCCGGCGGGGGCCGCAACGAGCAGTACTTC	CASRTYPGGGRNEQYF
TRBV29-1	TRBD2	14	TRBJ2-3	NA	TGCAGCGCGAACGGCGGGGGGCACACAGATACGCAGTATTTT	CSANGGGHTDTQYF
TRBV7-8	NA	15	TRBJ2-6	NA	TGTGCCAGCAGCCGAGCCCACTCTGGGGCCAACGTCCTGACTTTC	CASSRAHSGANVLTF
TRBV9	TRBD2	20	TRBJ2-1	NA	TGTGCCAGCAGCGTAGCTTATCGGACTAGCGGGGGCAAACTTTACAATGAGCAGTTCTTC	CASSVAYRTSGGKLYNEQFF
TRBV7-2	TRBD1	13	TRBJ2-7	NA	TGTGCCAGCAGGTCCGGGACAGCCTACGAGCAGTACTTC	CASRSGTAYEQYF
TRBV5-4	NA	16	TRBJ2-2	NA	TGTGCCAGCAGCCTCGACAGCCTGACGAACACCGGGGAGCTGTTTTTT	CASSLDSLTNTGELFF
TRBV30	NA	14	TRBJ1-6	NA	TGTGCCTGGAGTGTAATTATAAGTAGTTCACCCCTCCACTTT	CAWSVIISSSPLHF
TRBV3-1/TRBV3-2	TRBD1	18	TRBJ1-4	NA	TGTGCCAGCAGGGGCACAGTCGACAGGGGGCTGACTAATGAAAAACTGTTTTTT	CASRGTVDRGLTNEKLFF
TRBV19	NA	16	TRBJ1-5	NA	TGTGCCAGTAGTATGGCAGACAAGCGGGGCAATCAGCCCCAGCATTTT	CASSMADKRGNQPQHF
TRBV28	NA	14	TRBJ1-2	NA	TGTGCCAGCAGTTTACGGCAGGCTAACTATGGCTACACCTTC	CASSLRQANYGYTF
TRBV11-3	NA	15	TRBJ2-1	NA	TGTGCCAGCAGCCAAGGGACTGGCTTCGGGAATGAGCAGTTCTTC	CASSQGTGFGNEQFF
TRBV5-4	TRBD2	14	TRBJ2-7	NA	TGTGCCAGCAGCTTGGCCTGGGGGAGGGACGAGCAGTACTTC	CASSLAWGRDEQYF
TRBV6-2/TRBV6-3	TRBD1	14	TRBJ1-4	NA	TGTGCCAGCACCCCGAGGGGGCAGGTTGAAAAACTGTTTTTT	CASTPRGQVEKLFF
TRBV6-5	NA	15	TRBJ2-3	NA	TGTGCCAGCAGTATGACAATCTTGAGCACAGATACGCAGTATTTT	CASSMTILSTDTQYF
TRBV7-2	NA	17	TRBJ1-3	NA	TGTGCCAGCAGCTCACCTCCAGGCACGAGCTCTGGAAACACCATATATTTT	CASSSPPGTSSGNTIYF
TRBV7-2	NA	15	TRBJ2-4	few	TGTGCCAGCAGCTTATTCAGGGGATCCAAAAACATTCAGTACTTC	CASSLFRGSKNIQYF
TRBV4-3	TRBD1	16	TRBJ1-2	NA	TGCGCCAGCAGCCAAGCCACGGGACAGGGTAACTATGGCTACACCTTC	CASSQATGQGNYGYTF
TRBV6-5	TRBD2	15	TRBJ2-7	NA	TGTGCCAGCCGAGAAAATAGCGGGGGGGCCAGAGAGCAGTACTTC	CASRENSGGAREQYF
TRBV4-1	TRBD1	15	TRBJ1-2	NA	TGCGCCAGCAGCCAGGAATACAGGGGTAACTATGGCTACACCTTC	CASSQEYRGNYGYTF
TRBV7-8	NA	13	TRBJ1-5	NA	TGTGCCAGCAGCCCAGGGGTGGGTCAGCCCCAGCATTTT	CASSPGVGQPQHF
TRBV9	TRBD2	15	TRBJ2-7	few	TGTGCCAGCAGCCCAACCGGGACTACGATCTACGAGCAGTACTTC	CASSPTGTTIYEQYF
TRBV5-1	TRBD1	15	TRBJ2-1	NA	TGCGCCAGCAGCTTGGCGGGACAGGGAAACAGTGAGCAGTTCTTC	CASSLAGQGNSEQFF
TRBV3-1/TRBV3-2	TRBD2	16	TRBJ2-1	NA	TGTGCCAGCAGCCGTACTAGCGGGGGTACCTACAATGAGCAGTTCTTC	CASSRTSGGTYNEQFF
TRBV18	TRBD2	17	TRBJ2-5	NA	TGTGCCAGCTCCCCGCGGACTAGCGGCGGGTACCGGGAGACCCAGTACTTC	CASSPRTSGGYRETQYF
TRBV18	NA	14	TRBJ2-7	NA	TGTGCCAGCTCACAGGCCACACAGGGATACGAGCAGTACTTC	CASSQATQGYEQYF
TRBV6-2/TRBV6-3	NA	15	TRBJ1-2	NA	TGTGCCAGCAGCACTCTCCTACTTGGAGGGCATGGCTACACCTTC	CASSTLLLGGHGYTF
TRBV27	NA	13	TRBJ1-5	NA	TGTGCCAGCAGCTATCGGGGTTTGCGGCCCCAGCATTTT	CASSYRGLRPQHF
TRBV19	TRBD1	13	TRBJ1-1	NA	TGTGCCAGTAGTATGTTTGGACAGGGTGAAGCTTTCTTT	CASSMFGQGEAFF
TRBV5-1	TRBD1	13	TRBJ2-5	NA	TGCGCCAGCAGACAGGGGTTTGAAGAGACCCAGTACTTC	CASRQGFEETQYF
TRBV6-5	NA	14	TRBJ2-5	NA	TGTGCCAGCAGCCTAAGAAGCGGGCAAGAGACCCAGTACTTC	CASSLRSGQETQYF
TRBV28	TRBD1	14	TRBJ1-1	NA	TGTGCCAGCAGCAACGACAGGGTGAGGGCTGAAGCTTTCTTT	CASSNDRVRAEAFF
TRBV19	NA	13	TRBJ1-1	NA	TGTGCCAGTAGGCCCTGGGGAGGCGCTGAAGCTTTCTTT	CASRPWGGAEAFF
TRBV7-8	NA	16	TRBJ2-6	NA	TGTGCCAGCAGCCCCCGTGTGGGCGTTGGGGCCAACGTCCTGACTTTC	CASSPRVGVGANVLTF
TRBV19	NA	13	TRBJ1-2	NA	TGTGCCACCCGACCCGGGGGGAACTATGGCTACACCTTC	CATRPGGNYGYTF
TRBV7-9	NA	15	TRBJ1-1	NA	TGTGCCAGCAGCTTTCCAGGGTTTAGGTTCGCTGAAGCTTTCTTT	CASSFPGFRFAEAFF
TRBV6-1	TRBD1	14	TRBJ1-2	NA	TGTGCCAGCAGTGAGGGACAGGGGGATTATGGCTACACCTTC	CASSEGQGDYGYTF